Each of the 18 T cell receptor beta chains below was sequenced from the same sample in a study of technical replicates of blood from several donors. Sequenced by immunoSEQ multiplex PCR; TCRdb stores in-frame clones only, minus some. The sample contains tens of thousands of clones, 85% to 95% of which appear only once. Input material: PBMCs. Source of these receptors: a human donor in good health. Some clones in this sample may be carry-over from other donors' samples.

The chain employs TRBV7-2 and TRBJ2-7, with 8 bases that match TRBD2. CDR1 and CDR2 (germline): SGHTA, FQGNSA. The trim removed 1 base at V and 0 bases at J, leaving 8 bases unmatched. The CDR3 spans 17 residues. The CDR3 loop is CASSLEDGGASSYEQYF. CDR3 nucleotide sequence: TGTGCCAGCAGCTTAGAGGACGGGGGGGCGAGCTCCTACGAGCAGTACTTC.

This chain uses TRBV30 with TRBJ1-3, with no clear D. This CDR3 has 16 residues. Germline loops: CDR1 GTSNPN, CDR2 SVGIG (reference sequence). Between the trimmed V and J ends, which lost 2 bases and 1 base, there was a span of 15 bases. The CDR3 sequence is CAWSFVVGESGNTIYF. CDR3 coding DNA: TGTGCCTGGAGTTTCGTCGTCGGGGAATCTGGAAACACCATATATTTT.

The chain links TRBV5-4 to TRBJ2-1; 8 bases align to TRBD2. The CDR3 extends over 16 amino acids. Looked up from germline, CDR1 is SGHNT and CDR2 is YYREEE (reference sequence). Trimming took 3 bases from V and 9 from J; bases not matched to a gene: 14. Here the CDR3 reads CASSWTLLSGSFEQFF. The CDR3 nucleotides read TGTGCCAGCAGCTGGACCCTACTAAGCGGGAGTTTTGAGCAGTTCTTC.

This clone has just a few counts. V and J are TRBV7-3 and TRBJ2-2, with 13 bases fitting TRBD2. The CDR3 extends over 22 amino acids. J lost 0 bases, V lost 2 bases, and 15 bases had no gene match. The germline gives CDR1 SGHTA, CDR2 FQGTGA. Here the CDR3 reads CASSLVQETSGGATANTGELFF. The CDR3, as DNA: TGTGCCAGCAGCTTAGTTCAGGAAACTAGCGGGGGGGCGACTGCGAACACCGGGGAGCTGTTTTTT.

This chain joins TRBV5-4 and TRBJ2-5, with D perhaps matching TRBD2 (5 bases). This CDR3 comprises 15 residues. V was clipped by 4 bases and J by 3 bases, with 16 bases between them. Germline CDR1 SGHNT, CDR2 YYREEE (reference sequence). This chain's CDR3 is CASSQDWIDKETQYF. CDR3 nucleotide sequence: TGTGCCAGCAGCCAGGACTGGATAGATAAAGAGACCCAGTACTTC.

The chain employs TRBV27 and TRBJ2-7, with D maybe TRBD1 (5 bases). V was cut by 5 bases and J by 5 bases, with 22 bases left in between. Germline lookup yields CDR1 MNHEY and CDR2 SMNVEV (reference sequence). The CDR3 extends over 16 amino acids. The CDR3 loop reads CASSRPRVAREDEQYF. CDR3 sequence (DNA): TGTGCCAGCAGTCGACCCAGGGTGGCGCGAGAAGACGAGCAGTACTTC.

This chain connects TRBV19 to TRBJ1-1, with D possibly matching TRBD1 (6 bases). This CDR3 is 15 amino acids long. Germline V lookup: CDR1 LNHDA, CDR2 SQIVND (reference sequence). V lost 4 bases, J lost 0 bases, and 12 bases lay in between. CDR3 in DNA: TGTGCCAGTAGTACAGGGGACACCATGAACACTGAAGCTTTCTTT. Protein sequence: CASSTGDTMNTEAFF.

CDR3 sequence (DNA): TGTGCCAGCAGCCCCCAACCCGGCACCGGGGAGCTGTTTTTT. Residues: CASSPQPGTGELFF. This chain uses TRBV7-2 with TRBJ2-2; unclear D gene. Germline V gene sequence: CDR1 SGHTA, CDR2 FQGNSA. CDR3 length: 14 amino acids. V shed 5 bases and J shed 4 bases, with 11 bases lying between them.

The CDR3 is CASSDRALNSPLHF. CDR3 DNA: TGTGCCAGCAGTGACAGGGCGCTCAATTCACCCCTCCACTTT. This rearrangement joins TRBV6-6 to TRBJ1-6; 7 positions agree with TRBD1. The CDR3 runs 14 residues. V was pared by 5 bases and J by 7 bases, with 5 bases of the junction left unmatched. Looked up from germline, CDR1 is MNHNY and CDR2 is SVGAGI (reference sequence).

V usage is TRBV5-6 and J usage is TRBJ2-2; D might be TRBD1 (6 bases). Germline values: CDR1 SGHDT, CDR2 YYEEEE. CDR3 length equals 14 residues. V lost 4 bases, J lost 7 bases, and 14 bases lay in between. This CDR3 is CASSHPQGSGELFF. The CDR3 DNA is TGTGCCAGCAGCCACCCCCAGGGGAGCGGGGAGCTGTTTTTT.

V usage is TRBV5-8 and J usage is TRBJ2-5, with D possibly being TRBD2 (6 bases). V lost 3 bases, J lost 5 bases, and 14 bases lay in between. CDR1 is SGHTS and CDR2 is YDEGEE in the germline V gene. This CDR3 has 14 residues. Here the CDR3 reads CASSSQGLTETQYF. In DNA, the CDR3 is TGTGCCAGCAGCTCGCAGGGACTTACTGAGACCCAGTACTTC.

The chain links TRBV7-3 to TRBJ1-1; D ambiguous. The V gene's germline CDR1 is SGHTA and CDR2 FQGTGA. Trimming left V 1 base short and J 5 bases short, with 8 bases between. The CDR3 spans 13 residues. The DNA of the CDR3 is TGTGCCAGCAGCTTAAACCTCAGGACTGAAGCTTTCTTT. This codes for CASSLNLRTEAFF.

The rearrangement links TRBV29-1 to TRBJ1-5; 10 bases align to TRBD1. Trimming cost V 4 bases and J 3 bases; bases outside gene matches: 6. Germline V gene data show CDR1 as SQVTM and CDR2 as ANQGSEA. The CDR3 has 15 residues. The CDR3 nucleotides read TGCAGCGTTGCTGTGACAGGGGGCGTCAATCAGCCCCAGCATTTT. Its translation: CSVAVTGGVNQPQHF. The whole variable domain, filled in from reference TRBV29-1 and TRBJ1-5, reads SAVISQKPSRDICQRGTSLTIQCQVDSQVTMMFWYRQQPGQSLTLIATANQGSEATYESGFVIDKFPISRPNLTFSTLTVSNMSPEDSSIYLCSVAVTGGVNQPQHFGDGTRLSIL.

This rearrangement joins TRBV6-5 to TRBJ1-2, with D hard to call. Germline V gives CDR1 MNHEY, CDR2 SVGAGI. Trimming removed 2 bases at V and 2 bases at J, with 9 bases between. The length of the CDR3 is 14 residues. The CDR3 is CASSYGSQNYGYTF. CDR3 nucleotides: TGTGCCAGCAGTTACGGGAGCCAGAACTATGGCTACACCTTC.

This chain connects TRBV28 to TRBJ1-2; TRBD1 might be the D (5 bases). Germline V gene lookup returns CDR1 MDHEN and CDR2 SYDVKM. This CDR3 spans 14 amino acids. V lost 7 bases and J lost 0, with 12 bases in between. This CDR3 reads CASTAGGANYGYTF. CDR3 sequence (DNA): TGTGCCAGCACGGCGGGGGGGGCTAACTATGGCTACACCTTC.

This clone was seen only once. The chain combines TRBV6-1 with TRBJ1-1, with D possibly TRBD1 on 5 matching bases. This CDR3 has 13 residues. CDR1 is MNHNS and CDR2 is SASEGT in the germline V gene. CDR3 nucleotide sequence: TGTGCGGCTGGGGTTAGGGGGAACACTGAAGCTTTCTTT. It yields the protein CAAGVRGNTEAFF.

This sequence joins TRBV6-5 and TRBJ2-7; possibly TRBD1 for D (7 bases). Germline V CDR1 and CDR2: MNHEY, SVGAGI. The CDR3 totals 11 residues. Trimming left V 7 bases short and J 12 bases short, with 16 bases between. The CDR3 nucleotides read TGTGCCAGCACTGGAGGGGGACAGTGGTACTTC. It translates to CASTGGGQWYF.

The chain joins TRBV6-5 to TRBJ1-1; TRBD1 agrees at 11 bases. Trimming at V came to 2 bases and at J to 5 bases, leaving 4 bases not matched to a gene. The CDR3 has 15 residues. Germline V lookup: CDR1 MNHEY, CDR2 SVGAGI. CDR3 residues: CASSYGTGGRTEAFF. DNA of the CDR3: TGTGCCAGCAGTTACGGGACAGGGGGGAGGACTGAAGCTTTCTTT.